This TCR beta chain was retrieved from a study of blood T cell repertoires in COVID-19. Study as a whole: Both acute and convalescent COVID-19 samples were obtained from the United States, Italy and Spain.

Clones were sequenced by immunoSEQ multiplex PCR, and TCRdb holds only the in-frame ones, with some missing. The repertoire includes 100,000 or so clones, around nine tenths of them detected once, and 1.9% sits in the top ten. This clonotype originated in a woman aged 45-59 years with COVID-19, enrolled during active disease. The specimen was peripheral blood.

This CDR3 is CASSPGEQLEQYF. The CDR3 nucleotides are TGTGCCAGTAGTCCTGGAGAGCAGCTCGAGCAGTACTTC. The chain uses TRBV19 and TRBJ2-7; D is unresolved. V shed 5 bases and J shed 6 bases, with 14 bases lying between them. CDR3 length: 13 residues. CDR1 is LNHDA and CDR2 is SQIVND in the germline V gene (reference sequence).